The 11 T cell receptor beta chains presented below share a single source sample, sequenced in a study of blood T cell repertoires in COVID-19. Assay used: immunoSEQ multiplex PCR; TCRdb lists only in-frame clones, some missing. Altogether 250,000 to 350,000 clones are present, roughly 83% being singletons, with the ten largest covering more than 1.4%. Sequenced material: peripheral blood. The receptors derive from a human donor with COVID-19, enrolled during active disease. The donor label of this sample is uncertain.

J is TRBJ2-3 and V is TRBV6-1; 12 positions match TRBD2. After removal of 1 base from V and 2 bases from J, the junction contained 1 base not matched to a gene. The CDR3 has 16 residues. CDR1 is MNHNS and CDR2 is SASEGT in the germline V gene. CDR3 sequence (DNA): TGTGCCAGCAGTGAAGGACTAGCGGGAGTCACAGATACGCAGTATTTT. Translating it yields CASSEGLAGVTDTQYF.

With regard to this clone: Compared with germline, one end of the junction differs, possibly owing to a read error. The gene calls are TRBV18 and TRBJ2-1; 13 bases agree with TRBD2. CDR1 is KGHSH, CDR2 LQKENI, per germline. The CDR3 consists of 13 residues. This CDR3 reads CASSPSGLAGDVF. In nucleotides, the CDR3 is TGTGCCAGCTCACCTTCCGGACTAGCGGGAGATGTCTTC.

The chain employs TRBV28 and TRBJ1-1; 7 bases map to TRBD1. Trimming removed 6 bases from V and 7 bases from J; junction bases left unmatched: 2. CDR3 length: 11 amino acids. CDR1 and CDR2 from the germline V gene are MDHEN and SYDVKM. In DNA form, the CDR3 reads TGTGCCAGCAGCGCAGGGGGTGAAGCTTTCTTT. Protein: CASSAGGEAFF.

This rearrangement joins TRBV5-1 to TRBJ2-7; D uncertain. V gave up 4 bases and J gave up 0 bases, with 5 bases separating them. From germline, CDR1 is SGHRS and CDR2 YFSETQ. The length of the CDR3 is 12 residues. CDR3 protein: CASSPSSYEQYF. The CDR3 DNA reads TGCGCCAGCAGCCCGAGCTCCTACGAGCAGTACTTC.

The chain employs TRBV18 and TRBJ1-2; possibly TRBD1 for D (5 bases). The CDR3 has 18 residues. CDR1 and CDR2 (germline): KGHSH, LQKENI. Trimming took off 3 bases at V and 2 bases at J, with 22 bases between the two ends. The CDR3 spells CASSPLRASGGANYGYTF. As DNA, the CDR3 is TGTGCCAGCTCACCTTTACGGGCTTCGGGAGGGGCAAACTATGGCTACACCTTC.

DNA of the CDR3: TGTGCCTGGGACACCTCCTACGAGCAGTACTTC. The encoded protein is CAWDTSYEQYF. The chain has TRBV30 and TRBJ2-7; D gene uncertain. This CDR3 is 11 amino acids long. In germline, CDR1 is GTSNPN, CDR2 SVGIG (reference sequence). Between the trimmed V and J ends, which lost 5 bases and 0 bases, there was a span of 5 bases.

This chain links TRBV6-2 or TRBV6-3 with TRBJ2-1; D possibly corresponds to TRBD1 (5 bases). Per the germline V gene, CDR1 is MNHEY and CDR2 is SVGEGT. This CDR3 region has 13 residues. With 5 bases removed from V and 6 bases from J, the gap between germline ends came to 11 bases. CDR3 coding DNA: TGTGCCAGCAGTCCCGACAGCATCAATGAGCAGTTCTTC. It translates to CASSPDSINEQFF.

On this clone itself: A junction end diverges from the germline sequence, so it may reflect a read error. The CDR3 bases are TGTGCCGGGGGCAGTCCAGCAACTTATGAAAAACTGTTTTTT. Translation gives CAGGSPATYEKLFF. This rearrangement joins TRBV6-5 to TRBJ1-4, with TRBD1 as a possible D gene (6 bases). The length of the CDR3 is 14 residues. Germline values: CDR1 MNHEY, CDR2 SVGAGI.

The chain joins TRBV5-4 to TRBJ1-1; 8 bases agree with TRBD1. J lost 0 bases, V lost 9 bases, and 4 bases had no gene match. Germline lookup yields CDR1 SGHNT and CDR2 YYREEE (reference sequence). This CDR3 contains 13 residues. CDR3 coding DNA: TGTGCCACTGACAGGGGCATGAACACTGAAGCTTTCTTT. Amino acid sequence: CATDRGMNTEAFF.

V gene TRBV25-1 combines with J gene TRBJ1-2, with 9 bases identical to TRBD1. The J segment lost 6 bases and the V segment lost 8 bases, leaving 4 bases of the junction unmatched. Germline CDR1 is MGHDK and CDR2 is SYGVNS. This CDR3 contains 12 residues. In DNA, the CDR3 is TGTGCCAGCTACAGGGGGCGGGATGGCTACACCTTC. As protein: CASYRGRDGYTF.

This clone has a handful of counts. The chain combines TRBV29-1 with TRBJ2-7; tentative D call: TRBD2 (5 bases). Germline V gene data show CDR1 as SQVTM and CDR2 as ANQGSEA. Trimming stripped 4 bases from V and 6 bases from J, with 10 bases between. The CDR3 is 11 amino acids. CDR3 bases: TGCAGCGTTGCAGTAGCGTCCGAGCAGTACTTC. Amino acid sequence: CSVAVASEQYF.